This T cell receptor (beta chain) was captured by sequencing in a study of blood T cell repertoires in COVID-19. Patients in Seattle were enrolled during active infection, then followed longitudinally. This clone was observed once. Germline V gives CDR1 SEHNR, CDR2 FQNEAQ (reference sequence). V was pared by 3 bases and J by 2 bases, with 3 bases of the junction left unmatched. This CDR3 spans 15 amino acids. Only in-frame clones appear in the TCRdb table, and some are missing; sequencing was by immunoSEQ multiplex PCR. The repertoire includes about 140,000 clones, 88% of them detected once, and approximately 2.5% sits in the top ten.

V is TRBV7-9 and J is TRBJ1-3, with 8 bases that match TRBD1. The sample comprised peripheral blood. This sequence was found in a human donor with COVID-19, enrolled during active disease. The donor label of this sample is uncertain. The CDR3 sequence is CASSFDRGPGNTIYF. The CDR3 DNA follows: TGTGCCAGCAGCTTTGACAGGGGCCCTGGAAACACCATATATTTT.